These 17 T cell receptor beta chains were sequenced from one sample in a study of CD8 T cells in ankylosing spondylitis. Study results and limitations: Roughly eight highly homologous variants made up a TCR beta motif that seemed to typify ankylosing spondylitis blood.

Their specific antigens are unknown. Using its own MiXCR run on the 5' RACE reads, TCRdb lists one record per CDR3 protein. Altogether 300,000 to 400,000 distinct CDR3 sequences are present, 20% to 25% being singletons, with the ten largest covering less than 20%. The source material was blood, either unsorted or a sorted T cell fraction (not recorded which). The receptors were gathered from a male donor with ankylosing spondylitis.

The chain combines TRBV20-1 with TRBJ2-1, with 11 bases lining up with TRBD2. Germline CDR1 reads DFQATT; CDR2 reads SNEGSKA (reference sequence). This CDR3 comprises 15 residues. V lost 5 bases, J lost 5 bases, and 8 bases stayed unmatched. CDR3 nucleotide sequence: TGCAGTGCTCACCCTAGCGGGAGGCTTAACAATGAGCAGTTCTTC. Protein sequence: CSAHPSGRLNNEQFF.

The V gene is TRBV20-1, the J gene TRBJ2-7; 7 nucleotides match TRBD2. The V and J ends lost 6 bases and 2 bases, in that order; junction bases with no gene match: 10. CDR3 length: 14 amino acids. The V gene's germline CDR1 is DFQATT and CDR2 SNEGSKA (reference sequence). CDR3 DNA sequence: TGCAGTGCCCATGGGGTAGCGGGCACCTACGAGCAGTACTTC. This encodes CSAHGVAGTYEQYF.

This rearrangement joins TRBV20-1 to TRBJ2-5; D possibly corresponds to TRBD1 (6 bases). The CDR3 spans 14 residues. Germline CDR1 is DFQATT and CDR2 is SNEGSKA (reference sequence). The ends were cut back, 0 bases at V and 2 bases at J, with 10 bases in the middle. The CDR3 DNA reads TGCAGTGCTAGAGATGAGGGGGTGCAAGAGACCCAGTACTTC. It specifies CSARDEGVQETQYF.

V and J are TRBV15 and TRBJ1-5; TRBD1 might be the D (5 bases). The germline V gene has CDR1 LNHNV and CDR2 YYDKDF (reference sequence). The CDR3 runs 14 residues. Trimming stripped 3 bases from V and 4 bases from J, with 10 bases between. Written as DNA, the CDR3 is TGTGCCACCAGCAGGGGACCTTTAAATCAGCCCCAGCATTTT. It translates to CATSRGPLNQPQHF.

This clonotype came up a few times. CDR3 DNA sequence: TGCAGTGCTGGGACAGGTGCGAGCGGCTACACCTTC. It is translated as CSAGTGASGYTF. V and J are TRBV20-1 and TRBJ1-2; the match to TRBD1 covers 8 bases. The ends lost 5 bases at V and 8 bases at J; junction bases unmatched: 7. CDR3 length equals 12 residues. Germline-derived CDR1 and CDR2 are DFQATT and SNEGSKA (reference sequence).

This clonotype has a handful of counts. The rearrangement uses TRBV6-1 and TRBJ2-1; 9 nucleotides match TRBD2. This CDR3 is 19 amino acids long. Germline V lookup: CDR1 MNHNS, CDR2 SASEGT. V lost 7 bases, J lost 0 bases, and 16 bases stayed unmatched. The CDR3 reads CASIDLGLAQTSSYNEQFF. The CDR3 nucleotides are TGTGCCAGCATCGACCTGGGACTAGCTCAAACGAGCTCCTACAATGAGCAGTTCTTC.

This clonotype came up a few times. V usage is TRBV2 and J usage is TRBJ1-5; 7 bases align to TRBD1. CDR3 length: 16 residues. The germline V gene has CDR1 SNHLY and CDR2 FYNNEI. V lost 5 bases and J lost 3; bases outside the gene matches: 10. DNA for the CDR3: TGTGCCAGCAGTCAGCTACCGACAGGGAACAATCAGCCCCAGCATTTT. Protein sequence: CASSQLPTGNNQPQHF.

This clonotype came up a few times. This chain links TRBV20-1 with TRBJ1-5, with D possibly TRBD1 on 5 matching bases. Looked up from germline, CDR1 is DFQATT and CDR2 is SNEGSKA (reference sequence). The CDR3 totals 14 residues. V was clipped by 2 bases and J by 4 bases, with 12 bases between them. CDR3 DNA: TGCAGTGCTAGAATCCAGGGTTTAAATCAGCCCCAGCATTTT. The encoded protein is CSARIQGLNQPQHF.

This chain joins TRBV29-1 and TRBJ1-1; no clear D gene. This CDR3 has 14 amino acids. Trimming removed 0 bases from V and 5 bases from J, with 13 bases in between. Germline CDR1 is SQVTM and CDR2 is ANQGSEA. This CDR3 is CSVEDFFVGTEAFF. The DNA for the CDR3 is TGCAGCGTTGAAGATTTTTTTGTTGGGACTGAAGCTTTCTTT.

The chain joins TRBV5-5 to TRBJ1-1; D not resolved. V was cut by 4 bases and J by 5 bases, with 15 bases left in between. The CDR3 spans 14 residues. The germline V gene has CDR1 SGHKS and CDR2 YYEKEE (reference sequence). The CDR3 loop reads CASSPRGVLTEAFF. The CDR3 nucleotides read TGTGCCAGCAGCCCCCGTGGGGTTCTGACTGAAGCTTTCTTT.

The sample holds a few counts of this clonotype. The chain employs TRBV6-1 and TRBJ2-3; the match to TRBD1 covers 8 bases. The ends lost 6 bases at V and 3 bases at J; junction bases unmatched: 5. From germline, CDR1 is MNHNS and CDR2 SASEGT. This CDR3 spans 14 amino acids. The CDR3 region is CASRRGQGTDTQYF. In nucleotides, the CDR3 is TGTGCCAGCAGGAGAGGACAGGGTACAGATACGCAGTATTTT.

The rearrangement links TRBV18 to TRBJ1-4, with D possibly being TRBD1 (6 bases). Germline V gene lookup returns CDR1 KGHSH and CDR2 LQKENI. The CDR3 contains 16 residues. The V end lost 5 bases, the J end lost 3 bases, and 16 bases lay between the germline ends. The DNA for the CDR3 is TGTGCCAGCTCAGGACAGCAGGGCTGGTCTAATGAAAAACTGTTTTTT. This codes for CASSGQQGWSNEKLFF. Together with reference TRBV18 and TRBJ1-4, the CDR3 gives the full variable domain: NAGVMQNPRHLVRRRGQEARLRCSPMKGHSHVYWYRQLPEEGLKFMVYLQKENIIDESGMPKERFSAEFPKEGPSILRIQQVVRGDSAAYFCASSGQQGWSNEKLFFGSGTQLSVL.

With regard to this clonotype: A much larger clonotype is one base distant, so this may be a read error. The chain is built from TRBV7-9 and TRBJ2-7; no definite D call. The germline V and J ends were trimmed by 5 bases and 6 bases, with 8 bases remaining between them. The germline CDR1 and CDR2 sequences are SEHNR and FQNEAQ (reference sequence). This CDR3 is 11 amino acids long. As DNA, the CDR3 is TGTGCCAGCAGCGAGGTGAGCGAGCAGTACTTC. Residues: CASSEVSEQYF.

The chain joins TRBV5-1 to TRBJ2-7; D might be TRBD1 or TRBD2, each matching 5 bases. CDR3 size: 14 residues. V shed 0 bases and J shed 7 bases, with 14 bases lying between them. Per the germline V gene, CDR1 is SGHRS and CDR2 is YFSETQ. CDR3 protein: CASSLEGAWGEQYF. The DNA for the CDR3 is TGCGCCAGCAGCTTGGAAGGGGCATGGGGGGAGCAGTACTTC. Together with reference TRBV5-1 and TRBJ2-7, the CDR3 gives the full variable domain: KAGVTQTPRYLIKTRGQQVTLSCSPISGHRSVSWYQQTPGQGLQFLFEYFSETQRNKGNFPGRFSGRQFSNSRSEMNVSTLELGDSALYLCASSLEGAWGEQYFGPGTRLTVT.

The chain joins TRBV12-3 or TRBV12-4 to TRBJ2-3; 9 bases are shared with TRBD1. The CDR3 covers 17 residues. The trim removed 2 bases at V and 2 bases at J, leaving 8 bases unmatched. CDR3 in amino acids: CASSLTRGTGYTDTQYF. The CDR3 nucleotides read TGTGCCAGCAGTTTAACCCGCGGGACAGGGTACACAGATACGCAGTATTTT.

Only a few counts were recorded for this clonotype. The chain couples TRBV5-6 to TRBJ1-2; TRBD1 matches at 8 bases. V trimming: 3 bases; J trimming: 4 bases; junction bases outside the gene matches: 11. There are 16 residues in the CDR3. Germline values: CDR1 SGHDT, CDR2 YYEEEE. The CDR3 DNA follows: TGTGCCAGCAGCTATTCACCCGGACAGGGCGTCTATGGCTACACCTTC. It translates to CASSYSPGQGVYGYTF.

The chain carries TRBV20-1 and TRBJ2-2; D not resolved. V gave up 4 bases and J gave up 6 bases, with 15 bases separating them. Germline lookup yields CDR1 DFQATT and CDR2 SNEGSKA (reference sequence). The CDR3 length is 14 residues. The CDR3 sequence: CSAKDPEPPGELFF. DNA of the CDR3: TGCAGTGCTAAAGACCCAGAACCACCCGGGGAGCTGTTTTTT.